This TCR beta chain was sequenced in a study of lymphopenia after photon versus proton radiotherapy. Findings of the study overall: Relative stability marked proton patients; photon patients lost diversity and naive cells.

A remark on this clone: Its antigen is currently unknown.

The CDR3 is 18 residues long. Germline V lookup: CDR1 MGHRA, CDR2 YSYEKL. The V end lost 7 bases, the J end lost 0 bases, and 22 bases lay between the germline ends. The repertoire was sequenced with immunoSEQ multiplex PCR; TCRdb's copy has only in-frame clones and lacks some. Here the sample spans about 24,000 clones, approximately 84% being singletons. The J gene is TRBJ1-3, the V gene TRBV4-1; tentative D call: TRBD1 (6 bases). The TCR was taken from a man in his forties or fifties with gastric cancer. This material consisted of peripheral blood, taken from a patient treated with photon-based radiotherapy. CDR3 DNA sequence: TGCGCCAGCACCTCACTCAAGGGGGGGCCAAACTCTGGAAACACCATATATTTT. Translated, it gives CASTSLKGGPNSGNTIYF.